The 27 T cell receptor beta chains in this list originate from one sample, sequenced in a study of CD8+CD57+ T cells in acquired aplastic anemia. Patients who underwent sequencing had shown CD8+CD57+ cell expansion by flow cytometry. Genomic DNA, the template, was used for profiling of the TCR beta VDJ and CDR3. TCRdb redid the calling of the reads with MiXCR, one entry per CDR3 protein. Among around 430,000 distinct CDR3 sequences listed, roughly 34% were seen once. The sequenced sample was sorted CD4+, CD8+, or CD8+CD57+ T cells (not recorded which) from PBMCs. These receptors were obtained from a human donor with aplastic anemia.

For this clonotype: At one boundary the junction diverges from the germline segment, which might be a read error. V usage is TRBV20-1 and J usage is TRBJ1-5; D is ambiguous. The CDR3 extends over 15 amino acids. CDR1 is DFQATT and CDR2 is SNEGSKA in the germline V gene (reference sequence). CDR3 sequence (DNA): TGCGGTGCTAGCCTAGACACATATAGCAATCAGCCCCAGCATTTT. Protein sequence: CGASLDTYSNQPQHF.

This clonotype was found many times. The genes are TRBV20-1 and TRBJ1-2; 8 bases are a match to TRBD1. The V segment lost 1 base and the J segment 7 bases; nucleotides outside the gene matches: 5. This CDR3 has 13 residues. Germline CDR1 reads DFQATT; CDR2 reads SNEGSKA (reference sequence). The DNA of the CDR3 is TGCAGTGCTAGAGGTGGACAGGGTTCTGGCTACACCTTC. This gives the protein CSARGGQGSGYTF.

In this sample, this clonotype turned up once. The rearrangement links TRBV7-8 to TRBJ1-1; TRBD1 matches 7 bases. With V trimmed by 0 bases and J by 0 bases, 7 bases remained unmatched. This CDR3 contains 17 residues. Germline-derived CDR1 and CDR2 are SGHVS and FQNEAQ. The chain's CDR3 is CASSLARTGRMNTEAFF. CDR3 sequence (DNA): TGTGCCAGCAGCTTAGCTAGGACAGGTCGAATGAACACTGAAGCTTTCTTT.

The rearrangement uses TRBV25-1 and TRBJ2-1; D is unresolved. The CDR3 is made up of 14 amino acids. V dropped 5 bases and J dropped 8 bases, with 16 bases sitting between them. Germline CDR1 reads MGHDK; CDR2 reads SYGVNS. CDR3 coding DNA: TGTGCCAGCAGTTCTCGGGTTGTTGTCGATGAGCAGTTCTTC. Protein product: CASSSRVVVDEQFF.

This clonotype occurred many times. The chain combines TRBV5-1 with TRBJ2-5, with no clear D. V was shortened by 0 bases and J by 1 base, with 7 bases between the two germline ends. The CDR3 contains 14 residues. Germline assignment: CDR1 SGHRS and CDR2 YFSETQ. CDR3 sequence (DNA): TGCGCCAGCAGCTTGGGCAGGCCCCAAGAGACCCAGTACTTC. It translates to CASSLGRPQETQYF.

The chain couples TRBV25-1 to TRBJ1-6; the match to TRBD1 covers 7 bases. The germline CDR1 and CDR2 sequences are MGHDK and SYGVNS. This CDR3 is 14 amino acids long. With V trimmed by 8 bases and J by 8 bases, 9 bases remained unmatched. The CDR3 DNA is TGTGCCAGCTTTGGGGGCAGGGGGGATTCACCCCTCCACTTT. It codes for CASFGGRGDSPLHF.

This clonotype was picked up a small number of times. V and J are TRBV9 and TRBJ2-1; 7 bases align to TRBD2. The J segment lost 4 bases and the V segment lost 3 bases, leaving 10 bases of the junction unmatched. The CDR3 covers 16 residues. The V gene's germline CDR1 is SGDLS and CDR2 YYNGEE. In nucleotides, the CDR3 is TGTGCCAGCAGCGAGAACGGGCGTAGCGGGTACAATGAGCAGTTCTTC. It specifies CASSENGRSGYNEQFF.

CDR3 in amino acids: CASSNGQPQETQYF. Here the CDR3 DNA reads TGTGCCAGCAGCAACGGACAGCCCCAAGAGACCCAGTACTTC. V is TRBV7-8 and J is TRBJ2-5, with D possibly matching TRBD1 (6 bases). The germline gives CDR1 SGHVS, CDR2 FQNEAQ. The CDR3 runs 14 residues. Trimming took 5 bases from V and 1 from J, leaving 11 bases between them.

The chain couples TRBV30 to TRBJ1-6, with D perhaps TRBD1 (5 bases). Germline loops: CDR1 GTSNPN, CDR2 SVGIG (reference sequence). V was shortened by 3 bases and J by 0 bases, with 15 bases between the two germline ends. This CDR3 has 17 amino acids. The CDR3 DNA reads as TGTGCCTGGAGGCCAGACAGCCAGAGCTCCTATAATTCACCCCTCCACTTT. It translates to CAWRPDSQSSYNSPLHF.

Only a few counts were recorded for this clonotype. CDR3 amino acids: CASSQWEGTGQGDEQFF. CDR3 nucleotides: TGTGCCAGCAGCCAATGGGAGGGGACGGGCCAGGGGGATGAGCAGTTCTTC. The V gene is TRBV14, the J gene TRBJ2-1; perhaps D is TRBD1 or TRBD2 (7 bases each). This CDR3 region has 17 residues. Trimming shortened V by 2 bases and J by 8 bases, and 22 bases separated the two germline ends. The germline V gene has CDR1 SGHDN and CDR2 FVKESK.

The chain uses TRBV7-6 and TRBJ2-7; either TRBD1 or TRBD2 may supply D (5 bases each). V lost 2 bases and J 6 bases, leaving 14 bases between the germline ends. The CDR3 has 14 residues. CDR1 SGHVS and CDR2 FNYEAQ come from the germline V gene. The CDR3 DNA sequence: TGTGCCAGCAGCTTATGGGACCCCGACAGCGAGCAGTACTTC. Protein product: CASSLWDPDSEQYF.

Remarks on this clonotype: Its ends do not fully match the called genes, so a read error is possible. The CDR3 DNA is TGTGCCAGCAGTTACCGATGGAGTAGCGCCTCGAACACCGGGGAGCTGTTTTTT. Translating gives CASSYRWSSASNTGELFF. The chain couples TRBV10-3 to TRBJ2-2, with TRBD2 as a possible D gene (5 bases). Germline CDR1 ENHRY, CDR2 SYGVKD. The CDR3 is 18 residues long.

This clonotype was detected ten times or more. The genes are TRBV12-3 or TRBV12-4 and TRBJ1-5, with D tentatively TRBD1 (6 bases). The CDR3 is made up of 15 amino acids. The ends were cut back, 3 bases at V and 0 bases at J, with 9 bases in the middle. This CDR3 is CASSLGAGSNQPQHF. The CDR3 bases are TGTGCCAGCAGTTTGGGGGCGGGTAGCAATCAGCCCCAGCATTTT.

This clonotype appeared a few times. The chain combines TRBV2 with TRBJ2-3; tentatively, D is TRBD2 (6 bases). This CDR3 is built from 16 residues. Germline loops: CDR1 SNHLY, CDR2 FYNNEI. The V end lost 6 bases, the J end lost 2 bases, and 18 bases lay between the germline ends. The CDR3 sequence: CASRRGASDFTDTQYF. The CDR3 coding sequence is TGTGCCAGCAGACGTGGGGCTAGCGATTTCACAGATACGCAGTATTTT.

This clonotype was seen many times. The V call is TRBV7-9, the J call TRBJ2-7; D possibly corresponds to TRBD1 (6 bases). This CDR3 comprises 15 residues. The V gene's germline CDR1 is SEHNR and CDR2 FQNEAQ (reference sequence). Trimming removed 4 bases from V and 0 bases from J, with 13 bases in between. CDR3 nucleotide sequence: TGTGCCAGCAGCTCCTCGACAGGCGGCTCCTACGAGCAGTACTTC. Protein: CASSSSTGGSYEQYF.

This clonotype has at least ten counts. The chain is built from TRBV11-1 and TRBJ1-3, with no clear D. Trimming left V 3 bases short and J 0 bases short, with 12 bases between. Per the germline V gene, CDR1 is SGHAT and CDR2 is FQDESV (reference sequence). The CDR3 has 16 amino acids. The CDR3 bases are TGTGCCAGCAGCTTTTCACGGTGGACCTCTGGAAACACCATATATTTT. As protein: CASSFSRWTSGNTIYF.

The chain joins TRBV29-1 to TRBJ1-2; TRBD1 aligns across 9 bases. This CDR3 comprises 13 residues. The trim removed 8 bases at V and 7 bases at J, leaving 11 bases unmatched. CDR1 and CDR2 from the germline V gene are SQVTM and ANQGSEA. Written as DNA, the CDR3 is TGCAGCACCTCGCGGACAGGGGCTGGTGGCTACACCTTC. Translating it yields CSTSRTGAGGYTF.

There are a few counts of this clonotype. V is TRBV14 and J is TRBJ1-1; D is unclear. CDR3 length equals 15 residues. Germline CDR1 and CDR2: SGHDN and FVKESK. V gave up 5 bases and J gave up 6 bases, with 19 bases separating them. CDR3 sequence (DNA): TGTGCCAGCAGCGTTAATCAGATACGGGAAGCTGAAGCTTTCTTT. It codes for CASSVNQIREAEAFF.

V and J are TRBV15 and TRBJ2-3, with D possibly matching TRBD1 (5 bases). V was clipped by 3 bases and J by 1 base, with 11 bases between them. The CDR3 loop spans 15 amino acids. Germline loops: CDR1 LNHNV, CDR2 YYDKDF (reference sequence). The CDR3 sequence is CATSSQTVGTDTQYF. The CDR3 coding sequence is TGTGCCACCAGCAGCCAGACAGTGGGCACAGATACGCAGTATTTT. Looking up the rest from reference TRBV15 and TRBJ2-3 gives the full variable domain: DAMVIQNPRYQVTQFGKPVTLSCSQTLNHNVMYWYQQKSSQAPKLLFHYYDKDFNNEADTPDNFQSRRPNTSFCFLDIRSPGLGDTAMYLCATSSQTVGTDTQYFGPGTRLTVL.

This clonotype was observed a few times. The DNA for the CDR3 is TGTGCCAGCAGTGATAACCGACAGGGGGCCTACGAGCAGTACTTC. Protein sequence: CASSDNRQGAYEQYF. The chain joins TRBV12-3 or TRBV12-4 to TRBJ2-7, with TRBD1 matching 9 bases. Germline trimming cut 5 bases from V and 2 bases from J; bases unmatched to any gene: 7. The CDR3 is 15 amino acids.

The rearrangement uses TRBV30 and TRBJ1-2; D gene uncertain. Germline V CDR1 and CDR2: GTSNPN, SVGIG (reference sequence). The CDR3 runs 12 residues. V lost 4 bases to trimming and J lost 3 bases, with 9 bases between them. CDR3 DNA sequence: TGTGCCTGGAATCGGGAGGACTATGGCTACACCTTC. It translates to CAWNREDYGYTF.

Many counts were recorded for this clonotype. The CDR3 spells CASSLAANRQLNQPQHF. The DNA for the CDR3 is TGTGCCAGCAGCTTAGCGGCCAACAGACAGTTAAATCAGCCCCAGCATTTT. This sequence joins TRBV7-2 and TRBJ1-5; D perhaps matches TRBD1 (5 bases). V lost 0 bases, J lost 4 bases, and 16 bases lay in between. The CDR3 is 17 amino acids. CDR1 and CDR2 from the germline V gene are SGHTA and FQGNSA.

The V and J genes are TRBV7-8 and TRBJ1-1; 7 positions match TRBD1. After removal of 3 bases from V and 5 bases from J, the junction contained 9 bases not matched to a gene. The CDR3 is 15 residues long. Germline CDR1 reads SGHVS; CDR2 reads FQNEAQ. The CDR3 region has the DNA TGTGCCAGCAGCTTGGTGGGCAGGGGGAAAACTGAAGCTTTCTTT. Translation gives CASSLVGRGKTEAFF.

J is TRBJ1-1 and V is TRBV10-3; maybe TRBD1 (5 bases). The germline V and J ends were trimmed by 10 bases and 8 bases, with 14 bases remaining between them. CDR1 is ENHRY and CDR2 is SYGVKD in the germline V gene. CDR3 length: 11 amino acids. CDR3 sequence: CASKGRGEAFF. CDR3 coding DNA: TGTGCCAGCAAGGGAAGGGGAGAAGCTTTCTTT.

Only a few counts were recorded for this clonotype. The chain carries TRBV9 and TRBJ2-1; 8 bases are shared with TRBD2. The CDR3 totals 15 residues. J gave up 0 bases and V 5 bases, and 4 bases lay outside the gene matches. The germline V gene has CDR1 SGDLS and CDR2 YYNGEE. The CDR3, as DNA: TGTGCCAGCAGGGAGCGGGAGAGCTCCTACAATGAGCAGTTCTTC. Protein sequence: CASRERESSYNEQFF. Complete variable domain (other parts from reference TRBV9 and TRBJ2-1): DSGVTQTPKHLITATGQRVTLRCSPRSGDLSVYWYQQSLDQGLQFLIQYYNGEERAKGNILERFSAQQFPDLHSELNLSSLELGDSALYFCASRERESSYNEQFFGPGTRLTVL.

This clonotype was seen ten or more times. At one end, the junction sequence differs from germline, possibly due to a read error. This chain uses TRBV2 with TRBJ1-1, with a possible D match to TRBD1 (6 bases). The length of the CDR3 is 15 residues. CDR1 and CDR2 from the germline V gene are SNHLY and FYNNEI. This CDR3 is CASRVDGQSNAEAFF. The CDR3 coding sequence is TGTGCCAGCAGAGTAGATGGACAGTCGAACGCTGAAGCTTTCTTT.

This sequence joins TRBV7-9 and TRBJ1-2; the D is unclear. The CDR3 spans 10 residues. Germline V gene sequence: CDR1 SEHNR, CDR2 FQNEAQ (reference sequence). Trimming stripped 3 bases from V and 12 bases from J, with 8 bases between. The CDR3 sequence: CASSFLGNTF. The CDR3 bases are TGTGCCAGCAGCTTCTTAGGCAACACCTTC.